The next 12 T cell receptor beta chains were all read from a single sample in a study of shared clonotypes between healthy human individuals. Naive CD8 cells, CD45RO-negative and positively selected for CCR7, excluded terminally differentiated effector memory CD45RA+ cells. Sequencing used immunoSEQ multiplex PCR; TCRdb keeps in-frame clones, though not all of them. The table includes about 580,000 clones, 98% detected once. Sequencing used naive CD8+ T cells sorted from blood. These receptor sequences come from a man aged 25 to 40 in good health.

The V and J genes are TRBV10-1 and TRBJ2-7; D unresolved. CDR1 is WNHNN, CDR2 SYGVQD, per germline (reference sequence). V was clipped by 2 bases and J by 1 base, with 6 bases between them. CDR3 length: 13 amino acids. The CDR3 loop reads CASSEGPSYEQYF. Written as DNA, the CDR3 is TGCGCCAGCAGTGAGGGACCGTCCTACGAGCAGTACTTC.

CDR3 sequence reads: CASSSTSTGFYEQYF. The DNA for the CDR3 is TGTGCCAGCAGCTCAACCTCAACAGGGTTCTACGAGCAGTACTTC. The gene calls are TRBV7-9 and TRBJ2-7; maybe TRBD1 (6 bases). Germline CDR1 reads SEHNR; CDR2 reads FQNEAQ (reference sequence). With 4 bases removed from V and 3 bases from J, the gap between germline ends came to 16 bases. This CDR3 spans 15 amino acids.

The rearrangement joins TRBV28 to TRBJ2-7, with 7 bases that match TRBD1. Unmatched junction bases numbered 6, after V lost 6 bases and J lost 1 base. The CDR3 sequence is 14 residues long. CDR1 is MDHEN, CDR2 SYDVKM, per germline. CDR3 DNA sequence: TGTGCCAGCAGCTCCGGGACAGCATCCTACGAGCAGTACTTC. The encoded protein is CASSSGTASYEQYF.

This chain uses TRBV5-6 with TRBJ1-1; 7 positions match TRBD1. The CDR3 is 13 residues long. The J segment lost 11 bases and the V segment lost 2 bases, leaving 9 bases of the junction unmatched. The germline gives CDR1 SGHDT, CDR2 YYEEEE. CDR3 nucleotide sequence: TGTGCCAGCAGCTTCGGACAAGGGGGCGGGGCTTTCTTT. Encoded protein: CASSFGQGGGAFF.

A single count supports this clone. The chain employs TRBV11-2 and TRBJ1-4; D is unresolved. The germline V gene encodes CDR1 SGHAT and CDR2 FQNNGV. This CDR3 has 14 residues. Between the trimmed V and J ends, which lost 2 bases and 5 bases, there was a span of 9 bases. CDR3 sequence: CASSLMAPNEKLFF. The CDR3 DNA is TGTGCCAGCAGCTTAATGGCACCGAATGAAAAACTGTTTTTT.

This chain links TRBV6-5 with TRBJ1-4, with D uncertain. Germline CDR1 is MNHEY and CDR2 is SVGAGI. Trimming took off 5 bases at V and 0 bases at J, with 10 bases between the two ends. The CDR3 spans 15 residues. In DNA, the CDR3 is TGTGCCAGCAGTAGCGCAGAGGCAACTAATGAAAAACTGTTTTTT. It encodes CASSSAEATNEKLFF.

The CDR3 spells CASSSRGWDTPTYYEQYF. The CDR3 DNA follows: TGTGCCAGCAGCTCAAGGGGATGGGACACCCCAACTTACTACGAGCAGTACTTC. V gene TRBV7-8 combines with J gene TRBJ2-7, with D perhaps matching TRBD1 (6 bases). Germline V gene sequence: CDR1 SGHVS, CDR2 FQNEAQ. The CDR3 runs to 18 residues. With 4 bases removed from V and 3 bases from J, the gap between germline ends came to 25 bases.

CDR3 amino acids: CASSARRAGGSYNEQFF. CDR3 nucleotides: TGTGCCAGCAGCGCCCGGAGGGCGGGAGGTTCCTACAATGAGCAGTTCTTC. The chain is built from TRBV9 and TRBJ2-1; 8 bases are shared with TRBD2. This CDR3 is built from 17 residues. With V trimmed by 3 bases and J by 1 base, 9 bases remained unmatched. CDR1 is SGDLS, CDR2 YYNGEE, per germline.

This chain links TRBV27 with TRBJ2-7; D ambiguous. V lost 3 bases and J lost 0, with 12 bases in between. The CDR3 loop spans 15 amino acids. In germline, CDR1 is MNHEY, CDR2 SMNVEV (reference sequence). In nucleotides, the CDR3 is TGTGCCAGCAGTTTGACCGGTTGGGACTCCTACGAGCAGTACTTC. This gives the protein CASSLTGWDSYEQYF.

The chain carries TRBV29-1 and TRBJ1-4; D is uncertain. V was trimmed by 6 bases and J by 0 bases, leaving 8 bases between them. The CDR3 runs 13 residues. Germline assignment: CDR1 SQVTM and CDR2 ANQGSEA. The CDR3 region has the DNA TGCAGCGTCCGGGGTGCAACTAATGAAAAACTGTTTTTT. It is translated as CSVRGATNEKLFF. Full variable domain (remainder filled in from reference TRBV29-1 and TRBJ1-4): SAVISQKPSRDICQRGTSLTIQCQVDSQVTMMFWYRQQPGQSLTLIATANQGSEATYESGFVIDKFPISRPNLTFSTLTVSNMSPEDSSIYLCSVRGATNEKLFFGSGTQLSVL.

This clone was seen more than once but under ten times. This same CDR3 is encoded by further DNA sequences in the sample. The chain links TRBV6-4 to TRBJ2-1; 11 nucleotides align to TRBD2. Germline V CDR1 and CDR2: MRHNA, SNTAGT. CDR3 size: 15 residues. With V trimmed by 3 bases and J by 3 bases, 1 base remained unmatched. The chain's CDR3 is CASSEGTSGYNEQFF. As DNA, the CDR3 is TGTGCCAGCAGTGAAGGGACTAGCGGCTACAATGAGCAGTTCTTC.

The chain has TRBV4-1 and TRBJ1-2; D gene unclear. CDR3 length equals 14 residues. Trimming stripped 1 base from V and 8 bases from J, with 14 bases between. The germline gives CDR1 MGHRA, CDR2 YSYEKL. In DNA form, the CDR3 reads TGCGCCAGCAGCCAAGGGACGGCAACGTTGGGCTACACCTTC. It specifies CASSQGTATLGYTF.